This TCR beta chain was documented in a study of shared clonotypes between healthy human individuals. Regarding the study as a whole: In this cohort, only blood was sampled, and tissue repertoires likely differ.

As for this clone: As yet, its antigen is unknown.

The test was conducted at deep level. The protocol was immunoSEQ multiplex PCR, while the TCRdb copy is restricted to in-frame clones and leaves out a portion. The table shows about half a million clones, with approximately 84% occurring only once. All donors qualified as healthy HIV-negative adults and had experienced no recent acute infections or vaccinations. This CDR3 comprises 16 residues. Trimming cost V 3 bases and J 4 bases; bases outside gene matches: 4. Germline V gene data show CDR1 as MDHEN and CDR2 as SYDVKM. Sample: PBMCs. The receptor was derived from a woman aged 40 to 50 in good health. Some clones in this sample may be carry-over from other donors' samples. The chain couples TRBV28 to TRBJ2-2; 11 bases align to TRBD1. As DNA, the CDR3 is TGTGCCAGCAGTTTTTCCGGGACAGGGGGCACCGGGGAGCTGTTTTTT. The encoded protein is CASSFSGTGGTGELFF.